These T cell receptor beta chains were read from a single sample in a study of cytomegalovirus exposure and HLA in healthy donors. Method: immunoSEQ multiplex PCR; TCRdb's copy keeps in-frame clones and lacks some. This sample carries around 140,000 clones, roughly three quarters of them seen once, and the ten largest clones take 0.95% to 1.4%. The sequencing input was PBMCs. The source is a male donor in good health and CMV-seronegative. Both conserved end residues are trimmed from each CDR3. Rows may omit the clone size; those that give it use once, few, many or a size class.

size	V	length	CDR3
.	TRBV14	9	ASSGAYEQY
.	TRBV7-2	11	ASSFGLIYGYT
few	TRBV18	17	ASSPSTGTLYSGANVLT
.	TRBV7-8	12	ASSSQGFNTEAF
.	TRBV4-1	12	ASSHSGDNQPQH
once	TRBV29-1	11	SVLGQAVDTQY
once	TRBV4-2	14	ASSRGGDRGTDTQY
.	TRBV6-1	10	ASRLTGTEAF
.	TRBV5-6	13	ASSFGPSGTGELF
.	TRBV4-3	12	ASSRDSGTDTQY